What follows are 20 T cell receptor beta chains derived from one specimen sequenced in a study of cytomegalovirus exposure and HLA in healthy donors. PCR employed 60 Vbeta and 13 Jbeta primers. Data came from immunoSEQ multiplex PCR; TCRdb stores just in-frame clones and leaves some out. The sample data list 70,000 or so clones. The specimen sequenced was PBMCs. The source of these receptors is a female donor in good health and CMV-seropositive.

V and J are TRBV9 and TRBJ2-1; 7 nucleotides line up with TRBD2. Germline V CDR1 and CDR2: SGDLS, YYNGEE. Losses at the gene ends were 0 bases for V and 6 bases for J; bases not matched to a gene: 6. The CDR3 length is 15 residues. The CDR3 DNA is TGTGCCAGCAGCGTAGAGGGATGGGGGGGCAATGAGCAGTTCTTC. Translated: CASSVEGWGGNEQFF.

V gene TRBV2 combines with J gene TRBJ2-7; 9 bases agree with TRBD1. Trimming at V came to 7 bases and at J to 2 bases, leaving 9 bases not matched to a gene. The germline V gene has CDR1 SNHLY and CDR2 FYNNEI. The CDR3 contains 15 residues. CDR3 protein: CASTPSGTGPYEQYF. CDR3 coding DNA: TGTGCCAGCACCCCTTCGGGGACAGGGCCCTACGAGCAGTACTTC.

V is TRBV4-3 and J is TRBJ2-3, with D perhaps TRBD2 (5 bases). This CDR3 contains 16 residues. Germline V gene sequence: CDR1 LGHNA, CDR2 YSLEER. Trimming removed 0 bases at V and 3 bases at J, with 13 bases between. CDR3 DNA sequence: TGCGCCAGCAGCCAAGAATGGGCTAGCCGGACAGATACGCAGTATTTT. This codes for CASSQEWASRTDTQYF.

The chain joins TRBV19 to TRBJ1-5, with D hard to call. Trimming removed 4 bases at V and 0 bases at J, with 10 bases between. Germline CDR1 LNHDA, CDR2 SQIVND (reference sequence). The CDR3 totals 15 residues. The CDR3 sequence: CASSTNSYSNQPQHF. The CDR3 nucleotides are TGTGCCAGTAGTACAAACAGCTATAGCAATCAGCCCCAGCATTTT.

V gene TRBV7-3 combines with J gene TRBJ1-1; the D gene is possibly TRBD1 (6 bases). The V gene's germline CDR1 is SGHTA and CDR2 FQGTGA. The V end lost 1 base, the J end lost 5 bases, and 26 bases lay between the germline ends. This CDR3 region has 19 residues. This CDR3 is CASSLITPIDPGEGTEAFF. As DNA, the CDR3 is TGTGCCAGCAGCTTAATAACTCCGATAGACCCAGGGGAAGGAACTGAAGCTTTCTTT.

The chain couples TRBV11-2 to TRBJ1-2, with 8 bases fitting TRBD1. The J segment lost 10 bases and the V segment lost 1 base, leaving 14 bases of the junction unmatched. This CDR3 contains 16 residues. Germline lookup yields CDR1 SGHAT and CDR2 FQNNGV. CDR3 amino acids: CASSLAGGWDRRDYTF. The CDR3 DNA reads TGTGCCAGCAGCTTAGCTGGCGGCTGGGACAGGAGAGACTACACCTTC.

V is TRBV7-9 and J is TRBJ2-7; 7 bases line up with TRBD2. Germline V gene sequence: CDR1 SEHNR, CDR2 FQNEAQ (reference sequence). There are 14 residues in the CDR3. J gave up 4 bases and V 4 bases, and 7 bases lay outside the gene matches. CDR3 nucleotides: TGTGCCAGCAGCTGGAGCGGGGCACCTTACGAGCAGTACTTC. It encodes CASSWSGAPYEQYF.

The chain recombines TRBV6-6 with TRBJ2-7; TRBD1 aligns across 10 bases. The CDR3 loop spans 15 amino acids. V lost 5 bases to trimming and J lost 5 bases; unmatched junction nucleotides: 9. Germline V lookup: CDR1 MNHNY, CDR2 SVGAGI (reference sequence). This chain's CDR3 is CASSLRDRGFDEQYF. The CDR3 DNA follows: TGTGCCAGCAGTCTCCGGGACAGGGGCTTTGACGAGCAGTACTTC.

The J gene is TRBJ1-1, the V gene TRBV6-1; 8 bases are a match to TRBD1. Germline CDR1 is MNHNS and CDR2 is SASEGT. The CDR3 runs to 14 residues. Trimming at V came to 5 bases and at J to 4 bases, leaving 6 bases not matched to a gene. The CDR3 reads CASSSRGLGTEAFF. In nucleotides, the CDR3 is TGTGCCAGCAGTTCCAGGGGGCTTGGCACTGAAGCTTTCTTT.

The chain combines TRBV6-1 with TRBJ1-5, with TRBD1 matching over 9 bases. Germline V CDR1 and CDR2: MNHNS, SASEGT. The length of the CDR3 is 14 residues. V trimming: 4 bases; J trimming: 2 bases; junction bases outside the gene matches: 0. CDR3 in amino acids: CASSGTGGNQPQHF. DNA for the CDR3: TGTGCCAGCAGTGGGACAGGGGGCAATCAGCCCCAGCATTTT.

The chain uses TRBV9 and TRBJ2-7; 10 bases align to TRBD1. The J segment lost 1 base and the V segment lost 0 bases, leaving 1 base of the junction unmatched. The CDR3 runs 15 residues. The germline gives CDR1 SGDLS, CDR2 YYNGEE. The CDR3 is CASSVGGQGSYEQYF. DNA of the CDR3: TGTGCCAGCAGCGTAGGGGGACAGGGGTCCTACGAGCAGTACTTC.

The chain uses TRBV6-6 and TRBJ1-3; possibly TRBD1 for D (6 bases). The CDR3 runs 15 residues. With 6 bases removed from V and 2 bases from J, the gap between germline ends came to 14 bases. Germline-derived CDR1 and CDR2 are MNHNY and SVGAGI (reference sequence). Here the CDR3 DNA reads TGTGCCAGCAGCCCCCGGGGGGCTACTGGAAACACCATATATTTT. This codes for CASSPRGATGNTIYF.

The chain links TRBV4-1 to TRBJ1-1, with D possibly TRBD1 on 6 matching bases. The germline V and J ends were trimmed by 0 bases and 2 bases, with 10 bases remaining between them. Germline lookup yields CDR1 MGHRA and CDR2 YSYEKL. The CDR3 extends over 15 amino acids. CDR3 amino acids: CASSQDPGTNTEAFF. In DNA form, the CDR3 reads TGCGCCAGCAGCCAAGACCCAGGGACAAACACTGAAGCTTTCTTT.

The rearrangement uses TRBV7-2 and TRBJ2-7; no clear D. CDR3 length equals 15 residues. Trimming removed 5 bases from V and 1 base from J, with 15 bases in between. Germline V gives CDR1 SGHTA, CDR2 FQGNSA. The CDR3 is CASSPQATMSYEQYF. The CDR3, as DNA: TGTGCCAGCAGCCCCCAGGCCACGATGTCCTACGAGCAGTACTTC.

The chain joins TRBV5-6 to TRBJ1-2, with 7 bases matching TRBD1. Germline trimming cut 4 bases from V and 3 bases from J; bases unmatched to any gene: 15. The CDR3 extends over 17 amino acids. Germline V gene data show CDR1 as SGHDT and CDR2 as YYEEEE. This chain's CDR3 is CASSVDLPHRGDYGYTF. In DNA, the CDR3 is TGTGCCAGCAGCGTCGACCTTCCACACAGGGGTGACTATGGCTACACCTTC.

Points on this clone: The junction differs from germline at one of its ends, possibly a read error. The V and J genes are TRBV30 and TRBJ1-4; D remains unclear. The CDR3 consists of 15 residues. Germline CDR1 reads GTSNPN; CDR2 reads SVGIG (reference sequence). In nucleotides, the CDR3 is TGTGCCGGGAGTCCCTTGGAGGGCCTTAATGAAAAACTGTTTTTT. Translated, it gives CAGSPLEGLNEKLFF.

In nucleotides, the CDR3 is TGTGCCAGCTCACTTGGCAGCGCCTACGAGCAGTACTTC. Translation: CASSLGSAYEQYF. The chain recombines TRBV18 with TRBJ2-7; D is ambiguous. The CDR3 has 13 amino acids. The V end lost 4 bases, the J end lost 2 bases, and 9 bases lay between the germline ends. Per germline, CDR1 KGHSH and CDR2 LQKENI. Full variable domain (outside the CDR3, taken from reference TRBV18 and TRBJ2-7): NAGVMQNPRHLVRRRGQEARLRCSPMKGHSHVYWYRQLPEEGLKFMVYLQKENIIDESGMPKERFSAEFPKEGPSILRIQQVVRGDSAAYFCASSLGSAYEQYFGPGTRLTVT.

As regards this clone: Distinct nucleotide sequences in the sample also encode this CDR3. This chain links TRBV28 with TRBJ1-1; TRBD1 matches 8 bases. The ends lost 5 bases at V and 4 bases at J; junction bases unmatched: 6. The CDR3 is made up of 14 amino acids. Germline CDR1 MDHEN, CDR2 SYDVKM. The CDR3 spells CASSPDRVGTEAFF. CDR3 in DNA: TGTGCCAGCAGTCCGGACAGGGTTGGCACTGAAGCTTTCTTT.

This chain links TRBV18 with TRBJ2-2; TRBD2 is a possible D gene (5 bases). CDR3 length: 18 amino acids. V dropped 3 bases and J dropped 4 bases, with 21 bases sitting between them. Per the germline V gene, CDR1 is KGHSH and CDR2 is LQKENI. The CDR3 reads CASSPNSYNSVSTGELFF. In nucleotides, the CDR3 is TGTGCCAGCTCACCTAACTCCTATAATAGCGTCTCCACCGGGGAGCTGTTTTTT.

V gene TRBV6-1 combines with J gene TRBJ1-1; 7 positions match TRBD1. V was pared by 6 bases and J by 4 bases, with 5 bases of the junction left unmatched. Germline lookup yields CDR1 MNHNS and CDR2 SASEGT. This CDR3 is built from 13 residues. The CDR3 loop reads CASSSPGGTEAFF. The CDR3 bases are TGTGCCAGCAGCTCTCCAGGGGGCACTGAAGCTTTCTTT.